This passage covers 28 T cell receptor beta chains from one sample sequenced in a study of T cells in localized non-small cell lung cancer. Sequencing was performed with immunoSEQ multiplex PCR; in TCRdb, only in-frame clones are kept and a portion is missing. The top ten clones hold 4.8% of a sample with about 6,300 clones, around 16% of them seen once. This sample comprised normal lung tissue next to the tumor, obtained before any cancer treatment. The receptors derive from an older male donor with stage II squamous cell lung carcinoma.

The chain combines TRBV9 with TRBJ2-3; 10 bases are a match to TRBD2. CDR1 SGDLS and CDR2 YYNGEE come from the germline V gene. V lost 0 bases, J lost 0 bases, and 4 bases stayed unmatched. This CDR3 has 17 residues. The CDR3 protein is CASSVGRTSGSTDTQYF. The CDR3 DNA reads TGTGCCAGCAGCGTAGGAAGGACTAGCGGTAGCACAGATACGCAGTATTTT.

This clone was picked up a small number of times. The CDR3 DNA is TGTGCCAGCAGAAGACTAGCGGGAGAAGGGGTCCACGAGCAGTACTTC. Its protein product is CASRRLAGEGVHEQYF. This chain connects TRBV6-8 to TRBJ2-7, with 12 bases fitting TRBD2. This CDR3 has 16 residues. J was trimmed by 5 bases and V by 6 bases; bases with no gene match: 11. Looked up from germline, CDR1 is MNHGY and CDR2 is SAAAGT.

This clone is medium-sized (0.01 to 0.1%) within its sample. Additional DNA sequences in this sample encode the identical CDR3. The chain couples TRBV18 to TRBJ1-1, with 8 bases identical to TRBD1. The CDR3 has 16 residues. J was trimmed by 4 bases and V by 3 bases; bases with no gene match: 10. The germline CDR1 and CDR2 sequences are KGHSH and LQKENI. In DNA, the CDR3 is TGTGCCAGCTCACCCACTCGTTTAGACAGGGGCACTGAAGCTTTCTTT. The encoded protein is CASSPTRLDRGTEAFF.

This clone was recorded a few times. The V call is TRBV9, the J call TRBJ1-2; D remains ambiguous. Germline CDR1 reads SGDLS; CDR2 reads YYNGEE. The CDR3 length is 15 residues. V lost 0 bases and J lost 8, with 17 bases in between. The CDR3 is CASSVGVIGNGGYTF. The CDR3 DNA follows: TGTGCCAGCAGCGTAGGTGTAATAGGGAACGGAGGCTACACCTTC.

This clone was recorded a few times. The chain joins TRBV11-3 to TRBJ2-7; D is perhaps TRBD2 (6 bases). The germline gives CDR1 SGHNT, CDR2 YENEEA. The CDR3 has 15 amino acids. The V end was cut by 5 bases, the J end by 4 bases, with 18 bases between. The CDR3 region is CASSPPGGRGYEQYF. CDR3 DNA: TGTGCCAGCAGCCCCCCTGGGGGGAGAGGGTACGAGCAGTACTTC.

This clone was counted a few times. The chain joins TRBV28 to TRBJ1-5; 8 nucleotides align to TRBD1. Germline CDR1 reads MDHEN; CDR2 reads SYDVKM. The V and J ends lost 4 bases and 4 bases, in that order; junction bases with no gene match: 0. The CDR3 loop spans 13 amino acids. CDR3 DNA: TGTGCCAGCAGTTGGACAGGGAATCAGCCCCAGCATTTT. Translation gives CASSWTGNQPQHF.

This clone was recorded a few times. This chain uses TRBV11-3 with TRBJ2-5; no clear D gene. CDR3 size: 15 residues. V was clipped by 5 bases and J by 5 bases, with 18 bases between them. CDR1 is SGHNT, CDR2 YENEEA, per germline. In DNA form, the CDR3 reads TGTGCCAGCAGCCGATCCGACCCCCTCTTGGAGACCCAGTACTTC. Translated: CASSRSDPLLETQYF.

The rearrangement links TRBV9 to TRBJ2-2, with a tentative D call TRBD2 (5 bases). V was clipped by 0 bases and J by 4 bases, with 10 bases between them. CDR1 is SGDLS, CDR2 YYNGEE, per germline. This CDR3 is built from 15 residues. The chain's CDR3 is CASSVVVGSTGELFF. CDR3 in DNA: TGTGCCAGCAGCGTAGTAGTAGGGAGCACCGGGGAGCTGTTTTTT.

This clone is judged medium-sized. The chain has TRBV11-3 and TRBJ1-2; 8 bases align to TRBD1. The CDR3 sequence is 16 residues long. Germline CDR1 SGHNT, CDR2 YENEEA. Trimming removed 1 base from V and 7 bases from J; junction bases left unmatched: 11. CDR3 DNA: TGTGCCAGCAGCTTAGGCAACGACAGGGGAGGGAGTGGCTACACCTTC. Protein: CASSLGNDRGGSGYTF.

V gene TRBV19 combines with J gene TRBJ1-2, with 8 nucleotides matching TRBD1. V shed 9 bases, J shed 7 bases, and the junction held 7 bases outside the gene matches. Per germline, CDR1 LNHDA and CDR2 SQIVND (reference sequence). This CDR3 contains 12 residues. DNA for the CDR3: TGTGCCAGCGCTGACAGGGGATTTGGCTACACCTTC. This gives the protein CASADRGFGYTF.

In this sample, this clone turned up a few times. This chain connects TRBV2 to TRBJ1-5; tentatively, D is TRBD1 (6 bases). Trimming cost V 4 bases and J 7 bases, with 17 bases left between them. The CDR3 runs to 15 residues. Germline lookup yields CDR1 SNHLY and CDR2 FYNNEI. The CDR3 bases are TGTGCCAGCAGTGCCGGGACAATCGGCGGCCAGCCCCAGCATTTT. Amino acids: CASSAGTIGGQPQHF.

The chain carries TRBV11-3 and TRBJ2-7, with 9 bases lining up with TRBD2. The CDR3 spans 16 residues. Germline V gene sequence: CDR1 SGHNT, CDR2 YENEEA. V lost 6 bases to trimming and J lost 2 bases; unmatched junction nucleotides: 11. CDR3 DNA sequence: TGTGCCAGCAGTCCCGCGGGGGGGAGCCTCCCCTACGAGCAGTACTTC. Translating gives CASSPAGGSLPYEQYF.

Within the sample, this clone is medium-sized (0.01 to 0.1%). The chain combines TRBV6-8 with TRBJ2-5; weak D call: TRBD2 (6 bases). The V gene lost 5 bases and the J gene lost 1 base, with 11 bases spanning the gap. Germline CDR1 is MNHGY and CDR2 is SAAAGT. This CDR3 has 14 amino acids. The CDR3 sequence is CASSGRTTQETQYF. CDR3 sequence (DNA): TGTGCCAGCAGTGGAAGGACTACCCAAGAGACCCAGTACTTC.

This clone was counted between two and nine times. This chain's CDR3 is CASSLGDSGKGELFF. In DNA form, the CDR3 reads TGTGCCAGCAGTTTAGGCGACTCCGGAAAAGGGGAGCTGTTTTTT. The V call is TRBV28, the J call TRBJ2-2; D is undetermined. Germline values: CDR1 MDHEN, CDR2 SYDVKM. V lost 2 bases to trimming and J lost 8 bases, with 15 bases between them. The CDR3 covers 15 residues.

V usage is TRBV28 and J usage is TRBJ1-2; no clear D gene. Trimming stripped 6 bases from V and 2 bases from J, with 22 bases between. The CDR3 sequence is 17 residues long. Per the germline V gene, CDR1 is MDHEN and CDR2 is SYDVKM. For the CDR3, the DNA is TGTGCCAGCAGCCCCTTAAGAGCCAGACTTGCGAACTATGGCTACACCTTC. Its translation: CASSPLRARLANYGYTF.

This clone turned up a few times. This sequence joins TRBV28 and TRBJ1-5, with unresolved D. Trimming cost V 5 bases and J 0 bases, with 14 bases left between them. CDR3 length: 16 residues. CDR1 and CDR2 from the germline V gene are MDHEN and SYDVKM. CDR3 region: CASSPPGLGSNQPQHF. The CDR3 nucleotides are TGTGCCAGCAGTCCCCCCGGGCTTGGTAGCAATCAGCCCCAGCATTTT.

The V call is TRBV28, the J call TRBJ2-3; D not resolved. The CDR3 is 15 residues long. Trimming stripped 2 bases from V and 1 base from J, with 10 bases between. CDR1 and CDR2 (germline): MDHEN, SYDVKM. This CDR3 is CASSLMVGGTDTQYF. CDR3 sequence (DNA): TGTGCCAGCAGTTTAATGGTAGGAGGCACAGATACGCAGTATTTT.

This clone has a handful of counts. V gene TRBV14 combines with J gene TRBJ2-3; no firm D call. Germline CDR1 SGHDN, CDR2 FVKESK. Trimming left V 4 bases short and J 8 bases short, with 16 bases between. The CDR3 consists of 14 residues. The DNA for the CDR3 is TGTGCCAGCAGCCCTCCCGCCGGCGGTGGTACGCAGTATTTT. Translating it yields CASSPPAGGGTQYF.

The genes are TRBV5-1 and TRBJ1-1; the D is unclear. This CDR3 region has 14 residues. Trimming took 2 bases from V and 8 from J, leaving 16 bases between them. The germline V gene encodes CDR1 SGHRS and CDR2 YFSETQ. The CDR3 protein is CASSFFGELGEAFF. CDR3 DNA sequence: TGCGCCAGCAGCTTTTTCGGGGAACTGGGCGAAGCTTTCTTT.

This clone has a handful of counts. V usage is TRBV11-3 and J usage is TRBJ2-3; 7 bases are a match to TRBD1. V lost 1 base, J lost 6 bases, and 4 bases stayed unmatched. CDR3 length: 14 residues. The V gene's germline CDR1 is SGHNT and CDR2 YENEEA. The CDR3 here is CASSLGGGWDTQYF. DNA for the CDR3: TGTGCCAGCAGCTTAGGAGGGGGCTGGGATACGCAGTATTTT. Supplemented by reference TRBV11-3 and TRBJ2-3, the full variable domain reads EAGVVQSPRYKIIEKKQPVAFWCNPISGHNTLYWYLQNLGQGPELLIRYENEEAVDDSQLPKDRFSAERLKGVDSTLKIQPAELGDSAVYLCASSLGGGWDTQYFGPGTRLTVL.

The rearrangement uses TRBV29-1 and TRBJ2-7, with D maybe TRBD1 (5 bases). V lost 0 bases to trimming and J lost 2 bases, with 14 bases between them. The V gene's germline CDR1 is SQVTM and CDR2 ANQGSEA. This CDR3 contains 15 residues. DNA for the CDR3: TGCAGCGTTGAAGAGGGTGGGGCCGACGCCTACGAGCAGTACTTC. This sequence encodes CSVEEGGADAYEQYF.

The V and J genes are TRBV9 and TRBJ2-1, with D unclear. The CDR3 spans 12 residues. Trimming shortened V by 0 bases and J by 10 bases, and 8 bases separated the two germline ends. The germline V gene encodes CDR1 SGDLS and CDR2 YYNGEE. CDR3 sequence: CASSVVEEEQFF. CDR3 sequence (DNA): TGTGCCAGCAGCGTAGTCGAAGAAGAGCAGTTCTTC.

This clone was found a few times. The genes are TRBV11-3 and TRBJ1-1; possible D gene TRBD1, 5 bases. The CDR3 is 14 amino acids. Germline loops: CDR1 SGHNT, CDR2 YENEEA. V was cut by 6 bases and J by 5 bases, with 16 bases left in between. For the CDR3, the DNA is TGTGCCAGCAGGGGGGACGGATGGGGTACTGAAGCTTTCTTT. Its translation is CASRGDGWGTEAFF.

This clone was seen a few times. This rearrangement joins TRBV19 to TRBJ1-5; no clear D. V lost 7 bases to trimming and J lost 4 bases, with 17 bases between them. The CDR3 contains 15 residues. The germline gives CDR1 LNHDA, CDR2 SQIVND (reference sequence). The DNA for the CDR3 is TGTGCCAGTACCCTGGACCGGGCCGAGAATCAGCCCCAGCATTTT. Its translation: CASTLDRAENQPQHF.

V and J are TRBV15 and TRBJ1-2; 7 nucleotides match TRBD1. The CDR3 runs to 14 residues. Per the germline V gene, CDR1 is LNHNV and CDR2 is YYDKDF (reference sequence). The trim removed 3 bases at V and 2 bases at J, leaving 3 bases unmatched. The CDR3, as DNA: TGTGCCACCAGCAGCCGGGACAGAAACTATGGCTACACCTTC. This translates into CATSSRDRNYGYTF.

CDR3 coding DNA: TGTGCCAGCAGGCTTGGTAGCTCCTACAATGAGCAGTTCTTC. This sequence encodes CASRLGSSYNEQFF. The chain couples TRBV28 to TRBJ2-1; no clear D gene. Germline V CDR1 and CDR2: MDHEN, SYDVKM. Trimming left V 6 bases short and J 0 bases short, with 9 bases between. The CDR3 totals 14 residues. The full variable domain, in which reference TRBV28 and TRBJ2-1 provide the parts outside the CDR3, is DVKVTQSSRYLVKRTGEKVFLECVQDMDHENMFWYRQDPGLGLRLIYFSYDVKMKEKGDIPEGYSVSREKKERFSLILESASTNQTSMYLCASRLGSSYNEQFFGPGTRLTVL.

V and J are TRBV29-1 and TRBJ1-1; perhaps TRBD1 as D (5 bases). From germline, CDR1 is SQVTM and CDR2 ANQGSEA. The V end lost 5 bases, the J end lost 7 bases, and 17 bases lay between the germline ends. CDR3 length: 13 amino acids. CDR3 in amino acids: CSVFRDAPFEAFF. The DNA of the CDR3 is TGCAGCGTTTTCCGGGACGCTCCCTTTGAAGCTTTCTTT.

The rearrangement uses TRBV19 and TRBJ1-5; 10 nucleotides agree with TRBD1. Trimming removed 5 bases from V and 0 bases from J; junction bases left unmatched: 16. The CDR3 runs to 20 residues. The V gene's germline CDR1 is LNHDA and CDR2 SQIVND (reference sequence). In DNA, the CDR3 is TGTGCCAGTAGTGGGTCTTCCGGGACAGGGGACCTTTATAGCAATCAGCCCCAGCATTTT. Protein: CASSGSSGTGDLYSNQPQHF.